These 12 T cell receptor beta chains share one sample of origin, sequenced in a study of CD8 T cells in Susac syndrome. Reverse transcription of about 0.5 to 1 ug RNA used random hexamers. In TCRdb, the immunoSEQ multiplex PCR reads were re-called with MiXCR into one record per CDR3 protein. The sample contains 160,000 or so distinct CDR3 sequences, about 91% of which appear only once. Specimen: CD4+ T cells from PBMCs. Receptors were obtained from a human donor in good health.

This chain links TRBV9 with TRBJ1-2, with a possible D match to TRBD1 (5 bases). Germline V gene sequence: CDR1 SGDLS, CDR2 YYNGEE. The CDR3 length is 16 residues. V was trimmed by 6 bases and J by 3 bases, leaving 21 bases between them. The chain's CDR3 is CASTLGGALGDYGYTF. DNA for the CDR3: TGTGCCAGCACCCTCGGAGGGGCCCTAGGCGACTATGGCTACACCTTC.

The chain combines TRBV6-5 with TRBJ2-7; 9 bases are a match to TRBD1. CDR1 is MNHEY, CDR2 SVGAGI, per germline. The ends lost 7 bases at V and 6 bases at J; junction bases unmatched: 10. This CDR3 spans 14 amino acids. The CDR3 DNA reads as TGTGCCAGCAAGCCGGGACAGGGCAACATCGAGCAGTACTTC. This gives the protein CASKPGQGNIEQYF.

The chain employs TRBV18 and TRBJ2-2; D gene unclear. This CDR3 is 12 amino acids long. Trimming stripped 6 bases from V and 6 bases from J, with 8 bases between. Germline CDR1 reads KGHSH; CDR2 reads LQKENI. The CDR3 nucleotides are TGTGCCAGCTCCCCCCAGTCCGGGGAGCTGTTTTTT. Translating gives CASSPQSGELFF.

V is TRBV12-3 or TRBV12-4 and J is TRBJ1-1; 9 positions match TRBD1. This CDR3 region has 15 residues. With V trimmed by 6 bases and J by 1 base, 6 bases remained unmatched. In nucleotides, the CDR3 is TGTGCCAGCAGGGGCACAGGGGGCGGGAACACTGAAGCTTTCTTT. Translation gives CASRGTGGGNTEAFF.

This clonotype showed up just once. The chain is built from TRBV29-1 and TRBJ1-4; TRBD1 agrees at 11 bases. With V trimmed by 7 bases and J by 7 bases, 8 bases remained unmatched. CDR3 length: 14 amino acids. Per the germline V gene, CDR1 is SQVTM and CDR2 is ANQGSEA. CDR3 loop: CSAGGTGGGEKLFF. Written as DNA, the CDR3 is TGCAGCGCTGGAGGGACAGGGGGGGGTGAAAAACTGTTTTTT.

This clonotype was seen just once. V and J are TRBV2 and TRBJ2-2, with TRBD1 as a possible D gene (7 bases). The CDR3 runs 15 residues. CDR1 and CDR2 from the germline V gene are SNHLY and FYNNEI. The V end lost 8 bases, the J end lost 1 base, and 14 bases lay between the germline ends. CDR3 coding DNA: TGTGCCAGCGGAAGGAGGGACAGGAACACCGGGGAGCTGTTTTTT. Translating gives CASGRRDRNTGELFF.

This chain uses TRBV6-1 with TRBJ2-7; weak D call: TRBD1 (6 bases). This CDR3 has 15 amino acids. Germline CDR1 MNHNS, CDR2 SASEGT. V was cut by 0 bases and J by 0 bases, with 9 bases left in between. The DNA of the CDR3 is TGTGCCAGCAGTGAAGCCCAGGGGATCTCCTACGAGCAGTACTTC. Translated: CASSEAQGISYEQYF.

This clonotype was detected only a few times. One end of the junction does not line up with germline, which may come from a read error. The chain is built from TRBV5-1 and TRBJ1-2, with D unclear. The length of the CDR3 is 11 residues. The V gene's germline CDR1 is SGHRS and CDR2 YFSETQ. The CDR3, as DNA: TGTGCCAGCAGTGAAGGCTATGGCTACACCTTC. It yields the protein CASSEGYGYTF.

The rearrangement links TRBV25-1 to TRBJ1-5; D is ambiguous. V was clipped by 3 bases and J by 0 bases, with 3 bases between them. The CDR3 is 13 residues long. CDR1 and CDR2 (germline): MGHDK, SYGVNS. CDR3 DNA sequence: TGTGCCAGCAGTGATCTTAGCAATCAGCCCCAGCATTTT. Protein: CASSDLSNQPQHF.

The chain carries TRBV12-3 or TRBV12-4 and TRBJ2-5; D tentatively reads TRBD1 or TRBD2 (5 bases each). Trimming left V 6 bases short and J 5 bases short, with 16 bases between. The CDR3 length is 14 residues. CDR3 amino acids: CASRLTEGGETQYF. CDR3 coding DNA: TGTGCCAGCAGGCTGACAGAGGGCGGCGAGACCCAGTACTTC.

The CDR3 spells CASTLRTGLSYEQYF. The CDR3 nucleotides read TGTGCCAGCACCCTCCGGACAGGGCTAAGCTACGAGCAGTACTTC. The chain employs TRBV2 and TRBJ2-7, with 8 bases matching TRBD1. CDR1 is SNHLY and CDR2 is FYNNEI in the germline V gene. After removal of 7 bases from V and 3 bases from J, the junction contained 11 bases not matched to a gene. This CDR3 has 15 residues.

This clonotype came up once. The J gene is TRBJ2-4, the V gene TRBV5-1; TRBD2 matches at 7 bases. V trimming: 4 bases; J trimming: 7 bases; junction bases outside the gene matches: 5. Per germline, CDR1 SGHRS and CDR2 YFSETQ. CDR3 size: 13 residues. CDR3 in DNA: TGCGCCAGCAGCGCCGGGACTATCAACATTCAGTACTTC. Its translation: CASSAGTINIQYF.